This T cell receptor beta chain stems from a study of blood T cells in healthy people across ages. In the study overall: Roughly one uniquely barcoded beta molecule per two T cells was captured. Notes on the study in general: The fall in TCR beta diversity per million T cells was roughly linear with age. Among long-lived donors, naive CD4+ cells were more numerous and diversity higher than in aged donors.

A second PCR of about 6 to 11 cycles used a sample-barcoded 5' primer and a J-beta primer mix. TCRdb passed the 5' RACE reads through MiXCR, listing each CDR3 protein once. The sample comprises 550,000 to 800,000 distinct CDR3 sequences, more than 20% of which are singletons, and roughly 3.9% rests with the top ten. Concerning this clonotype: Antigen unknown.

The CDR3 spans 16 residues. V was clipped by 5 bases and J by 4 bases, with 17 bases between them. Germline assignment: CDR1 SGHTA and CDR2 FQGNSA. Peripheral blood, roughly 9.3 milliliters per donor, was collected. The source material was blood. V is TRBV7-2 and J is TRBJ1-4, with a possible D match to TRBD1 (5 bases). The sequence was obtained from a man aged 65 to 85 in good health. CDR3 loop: CASSPSRTRRNEKLFF. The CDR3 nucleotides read TGTGCCAGCAGCCCCAGCCGGACAAGGCGTAATGAAAAACTGTTTTTT.